The rows below give T cell receptor beta chains drawn from one sample of a study of blood T cells in healthy people across ages. MiXCR, applied by TCRdb to the 5' RACE reads, yields one record per CDR3 protein. The repertoire holds about 930,000 distinct CDR3 sequences, 25% to 30% seen once, with around 9.6% in the top ten. This sample was shared with a second study, whose subject was T cells of mothers and their children.

The source material was blood. The receptors originated from a woman aged 40 to 50 in good health. The CDR3 runs from the conserved cysteine through the conserved F or W. D genes are given only for firm matches. Clone sizes are given selectively: once, few, many, or a class where the clone is expanded.

V	D	size	J	DNA	CDR3
TRBV5-1	-	few	TRBJ1-6	TGCGCCAGCAGCCCCGGACAGCAAAATTCACCCCTCCACTTT	CASSPGQQNSPLHF
TRBV29-1	TRBD1	few	TRBJ2-2	TGCAGCGTTGAAATCCCCGGGACAGGGGAGCCCGGGGAGCTGTTTTTT	CSVEIPGTGEPGELFF
TRBV12-3/TRBV12-4	TRBD1	-	TRBJ2-1	TGTGCCAGCAGCCGCCCGGGACAGGGGGCGCGGGAGCAGTTCTTC	CASSRPGQGAREQFF
TRBV13	-	-	TRBJ2-1	TGTGCCAGCAGCTTAGCGGGGGACACTTACAATGAGCAGTTCTTC	CASSLAGDTYNEQFF
TRBV27	TRBD2	-	TRBJ2-7	TGTGCCAGCAGTTTAGCCGGGAGGGCCGTCTACGAGCAGTACTTC	CASSLAGRAVYEQYF
TRBV20-1	TRBD1	many	TRBJ2-7	TGCAGTGCTAGGGGAAGACAGGGCCAATACGAGCAGTACTTC	CSARGRQGQYEQYF
TRBV7-8	TRBD1	-	TRBJ1-1	TGTGCCAGCAGCTTAGGTTGGCAGGGGGTAGTCACTGAAGCTTTCTTT	CASSLGWQGVVTEAFF
TRBV5-1	TRBD1	many	TRBJ1-2	TGCGCCAGCAGCCCGACAGGGCTGGGAAATGGCTACACCTTC	CASSPTGLGNGYTF
TRBV28	-	-	TRBJ1-3	TGTGCCAGCAGTTCTCCCACGGGACGGGGGATAGGAAACACCATATATTTT	CASSSPTGRGIGNTIYF
TRBV20-1	-	few	TRBJ2-2	TGCAGTGCTAGAGATAAGGGGAGTATCAACACCGGGGAGCTGTTTTTT	CSARDKGSINTGELFF
TRBV15	TRBD2	few	TRBJ2-5	TGTGCCACCAGCAGAGCCTCAGCGGGGAGACAAGAGACCCAGTACTTC	CATSRASAGRQETQYF
TRBV7-9	TRBD1	few	TRBJ1-2	TGTGCCAGCAGCATCGACAGGGCGAAGGGCTACACCTTC	CASSIDRAKGYTF
TRBV7-8	TRBD2	-	TRBJ2-1	TGTGCCAGCAGCTCTCGGGGGGTGAGCTCCTACAATGAGCAGTTCTTC	CASSSRGVSSYNEQFF
TRBV20-1	TRBD1	many	TRBJ2-1	TGCAGTGCTACCGGGGGACAGGGAAACAATGAGCAGTTCTTC	CSATGGQGNNEQFF
TRBV9	-	few	TRBJ2-1	TGTGCCAGCAGCGTAGGGGGGAGCTACAATGAGCAGTTCTTC	CASSVGGSYNEQFF
TRBV2	-	few	TRBJ2-1	TGTGCCAGCAGTGAAGCGCTGGGGGTATACAATGAGCAGTTCTTC	CASSEALGVYNEQFF
TRBV6-5	-	-	TRBJ1-2	TGTGCCAGCAGTTACGGGGGTGAGGGCTACACCTTC	CASSYGGEGYTF
TRBV5-6	-	-	TRBJ2-6	TGTGCCAGCAGCTTGGGGGGAACTGGGGCCAACGCCCTGACTTTC	CASSLGGTGANALTF
TRBV10-3	TRBD1	few	TRBJ1-6	TGTGCCATCAGTGGGGACAGGGGTTGGAATTCACCCCTCCACTTT	CAISGDRGWNSPLHF
TRBV11-2	-	few	TRBJ2-1	TGTGCCAGCAGCCCTTCGGCCCGACCTTACAATGAGCAGTTCTTC	CASSPSARPYNEQFF
TRBV24-1	-	-	TRBJ2-3	TGTGCCACCATGACCCACAGGGACACAGATACGCAGTATTTT	CATMTHRDTDTQYF
TRBV4-2	-	many	TRBJ2-1	TGTGCCAGCAGCCAAGATCTTTTACTCAACGCCTACAATGAGCAGTTCTTC	CASSQDLLLNAYNEQFF
TRBV28	-	many	TRBJ2-3	TGTGCCAGCAGTTTAGAGATAGATACGCAGTATTTT	CASSLEIDTQYF
TRBV29-1	TRBD1	few	TRBJ1-1	TGCAGCGTCGGACAGGGGGCAGGTGCTGAAGCTTTCTTT	CSVGQGAGAEAFF